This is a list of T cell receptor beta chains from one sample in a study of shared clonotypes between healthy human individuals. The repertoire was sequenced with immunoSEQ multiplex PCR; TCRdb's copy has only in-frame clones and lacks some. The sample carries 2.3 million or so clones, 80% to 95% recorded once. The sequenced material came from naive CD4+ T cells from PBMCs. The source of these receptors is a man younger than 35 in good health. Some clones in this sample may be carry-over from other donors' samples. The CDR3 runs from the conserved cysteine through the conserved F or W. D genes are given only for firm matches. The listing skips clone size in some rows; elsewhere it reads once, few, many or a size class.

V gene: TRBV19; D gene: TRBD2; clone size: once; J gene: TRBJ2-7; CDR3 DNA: TGTGCCAGTAGCCCCGCCGGGGGGAGGTACGAGCAGTACTTC; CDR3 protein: CASSPAGGRYEQYF
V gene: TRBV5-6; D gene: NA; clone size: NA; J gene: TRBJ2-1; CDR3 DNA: TGTGCCAGCAGCCCGGTCGGGCAGGGCGACAATGAGCAGTTCTTC; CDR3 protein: CASSPVGQGDNEQFF
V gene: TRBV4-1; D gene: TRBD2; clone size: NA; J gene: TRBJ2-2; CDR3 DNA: TGCGCCAGCAGCCTCCTAGCGGGAGTTGGGACCGGGGAGCTGTTTTTT; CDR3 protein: CASSLLAGVGTGELFF
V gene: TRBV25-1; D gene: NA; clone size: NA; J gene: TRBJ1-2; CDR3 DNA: TGTGCCAGCAGTGCGGGGACGGTCTATGGCTACACCTTC; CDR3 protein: CASSAGTVYGYTF
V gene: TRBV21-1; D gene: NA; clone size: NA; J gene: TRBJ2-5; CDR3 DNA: TGTGCCAGCAGCAAATTTGGGGGAGGCAGGTCTGGGGAGACCCAGTACTTC; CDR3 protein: CASSKFGGGRSGETQYF
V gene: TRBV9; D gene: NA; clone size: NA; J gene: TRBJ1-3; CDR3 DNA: TGTGCCAGCAGCGTAGCTTCCGGAAACACCATATATTTT; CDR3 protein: CASSVASGNTIYF
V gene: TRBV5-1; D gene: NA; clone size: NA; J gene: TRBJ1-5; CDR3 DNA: TGCGCCAGCAGCACCGGACAGCGCAATCAGCCCCAGCATTTT; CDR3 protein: CASSTGQRNQPQHF
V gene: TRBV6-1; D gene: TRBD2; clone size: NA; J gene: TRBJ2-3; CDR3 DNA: TGTGCCAGCAGTGACTCTAGCGGGATAACAGATACGCAGTATTTT; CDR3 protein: CASSDSSGITDTQYF
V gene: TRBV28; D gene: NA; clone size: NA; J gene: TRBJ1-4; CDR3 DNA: TGTGCCAGCAGTTGGGGGGGATTAGGCGAAAAACTGTTTTTT; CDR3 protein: CASSWGGLGEKLFF
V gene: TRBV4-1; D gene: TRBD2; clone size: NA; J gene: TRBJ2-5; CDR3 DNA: TGCGCCAGCAGCCAGACCCCTAGCGGGAGGGCCTTAGTCGGAGAGACCCAGTACTTC; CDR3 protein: CASSQTPSGRALVGETQYF
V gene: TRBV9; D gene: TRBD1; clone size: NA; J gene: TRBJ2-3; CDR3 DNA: TGTGCCAGCAGCGTAGCGACAGGGGCCTCCACAGATACGCAGTATTTT; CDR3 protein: CASSVATGASTDTQYF
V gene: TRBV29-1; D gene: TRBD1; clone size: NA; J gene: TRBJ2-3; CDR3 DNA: TGCAGCGCACGACAGGGGGCGGGAGATACGCAGTATTTT; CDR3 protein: CSARQGAGDTQYF
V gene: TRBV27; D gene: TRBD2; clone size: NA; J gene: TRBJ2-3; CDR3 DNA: TGTGCCAGCAGTCCGGGACTAGCGGGGGGGGATACGCAGTATTTT; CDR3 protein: CASSPGLAGGDTQYF
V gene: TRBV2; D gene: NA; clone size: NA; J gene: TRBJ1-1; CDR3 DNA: TGTGCCAGCCGAAGGGACTTCTTGTTTTCAACTTTCTTT; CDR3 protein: CASRRDFLFSTFF
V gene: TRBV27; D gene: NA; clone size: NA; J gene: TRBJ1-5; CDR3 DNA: TGTGCCAGCAGTTTCGATCAGCCCCAGCATTTT; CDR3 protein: CASSFDQPQHF
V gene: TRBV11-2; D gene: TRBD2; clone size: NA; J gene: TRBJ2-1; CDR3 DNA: TGTGCCAGCAGTAGCACCAGGCTAGCGGGAGGGAATGAGCAGTTCTTC; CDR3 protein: CASSSTRLAGGNEQFF
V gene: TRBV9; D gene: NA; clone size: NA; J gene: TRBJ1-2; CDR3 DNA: TGTGCCAGCAGCGTGGCTCGGGGATTCTATGGCTACACCTTC; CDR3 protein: CASSVARGFYGYTF
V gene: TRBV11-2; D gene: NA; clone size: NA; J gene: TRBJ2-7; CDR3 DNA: TGTGCCAGCAGCCATCCCGCAGTAAACGAGCAGTACTTC; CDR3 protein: CASSHPAVNEQYF
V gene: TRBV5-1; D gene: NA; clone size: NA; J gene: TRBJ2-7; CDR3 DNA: TGCGCCAGCAGCTCCCATCAGGATGACTACGAGCAGTACTTC; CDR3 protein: CASSSHQDDYEQYF
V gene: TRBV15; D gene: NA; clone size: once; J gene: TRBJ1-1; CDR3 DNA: TGTGCCACCAGCAGAGGTACCGACACTGAAGCTTTCTTT; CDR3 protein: CATSRGTDTEAFF
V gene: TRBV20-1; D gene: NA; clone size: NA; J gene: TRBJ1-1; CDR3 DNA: TGCAGTGCTCCCTTTAGCACTGAAGCTTTCTTT; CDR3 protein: CSAPFSTEAFF
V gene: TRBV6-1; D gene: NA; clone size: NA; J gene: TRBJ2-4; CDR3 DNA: TGTGCCAGCAGTGAATCCTACATAGCCAAAAACATTCAGTACTTC; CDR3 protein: CASSESYIAKNIQYF
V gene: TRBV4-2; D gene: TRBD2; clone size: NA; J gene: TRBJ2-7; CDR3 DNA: TGTGCCAGCAGCCAAGGGACTAGCGGGAGTGGAGGATCCTACGAGCAGTACTTC; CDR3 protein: CASSQGTSGSGGSYEQYF
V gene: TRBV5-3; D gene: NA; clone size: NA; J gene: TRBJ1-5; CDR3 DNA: TGTGCCAGAAGTTTGCCCCGCCGGGACACCTATAGCAATCAGCCCCAGCATTTT; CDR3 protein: CARSLPRRDTYSNQPQHF
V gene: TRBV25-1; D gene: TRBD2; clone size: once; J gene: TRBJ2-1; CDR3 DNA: TGTGCCAGCAGCCCACCGGGACTAGCGGTGGGCGAGCAGTTCTTC; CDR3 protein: CASSPPGLAVGEQFF
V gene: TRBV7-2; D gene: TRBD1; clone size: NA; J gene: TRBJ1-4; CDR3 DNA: TGTGCCAGCAGCCAACCGGACAGGGTTAATGAAAAACTGTTTTTT; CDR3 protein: CASSQPDRVNEKLFF
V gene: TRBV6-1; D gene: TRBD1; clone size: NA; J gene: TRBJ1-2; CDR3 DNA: TGTGCCAGCAGTGATGATCTCCTTGCTACAGGGGGCAACTATGGCTACACCTTC; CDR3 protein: CASSDDLLATGGNYGYTF
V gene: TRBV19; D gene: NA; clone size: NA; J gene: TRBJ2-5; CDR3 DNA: TGTGCCAGTAATCAGGCAGGGCTTGGAGAGACCCAGTACTTC; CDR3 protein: CASNQAGLGETQYF
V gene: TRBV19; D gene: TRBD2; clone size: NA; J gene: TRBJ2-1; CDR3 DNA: TGTGCCAGTAGTACACTAGCGGGAGCAGTGTATGAGCAGTTCTTC; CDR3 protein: CASSTLAGAVYEQFF
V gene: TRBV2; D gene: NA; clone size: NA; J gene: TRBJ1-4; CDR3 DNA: TGTGCCAGCAGTGAAACCAACCTGAAGAATGAAAAACTGTTTTTT; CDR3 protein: CASSETNLKNEKLFF
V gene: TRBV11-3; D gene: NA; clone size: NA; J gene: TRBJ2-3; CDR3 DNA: TGTGCCAGCAGCTCACAGGGGAGGACAGATACGCAGTATTTT; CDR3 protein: CASSSQGRTDTQYF
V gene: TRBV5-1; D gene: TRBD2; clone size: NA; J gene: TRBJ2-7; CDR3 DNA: TGCGCCAGCAGCTTGGTATGGACTAGCGGAGGGGAGCAGTACTTC; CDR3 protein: CASSLVWTSGGEQYF
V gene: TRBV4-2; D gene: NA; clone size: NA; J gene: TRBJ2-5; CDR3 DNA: TGTGCCAGCAGCCAAGATCGTATTTCCTCAGAGACCCAGTACTTC; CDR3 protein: CASSQDRISSETQYF
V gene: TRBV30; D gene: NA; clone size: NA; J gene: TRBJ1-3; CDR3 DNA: TGTGCCTGGAGTGCGCGGGGGCTCGGAAACACCATATATTTT; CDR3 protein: CAWSARGLGNTIYF
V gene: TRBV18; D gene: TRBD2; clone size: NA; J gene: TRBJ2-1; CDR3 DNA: TGTGCCAGCTCTCCGAATAGCGGGAGGGCCTACAATGAGCAGTTCTTC; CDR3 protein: CASSPNSGRAYNEQFF
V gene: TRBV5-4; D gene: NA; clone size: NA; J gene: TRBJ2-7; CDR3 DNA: TGTGCCAGCAGCTTGGGGACGGTAGATTGGAAGTACTTC; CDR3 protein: CASSLGTVDWKYF
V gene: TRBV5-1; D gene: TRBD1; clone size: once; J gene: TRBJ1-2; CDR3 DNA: TGCGCCAGCAGCTTGGTTGTGACAGGGGGCGCGACGGGCGGCTACACCTTC; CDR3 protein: CASSLVVTGGATGGYTF